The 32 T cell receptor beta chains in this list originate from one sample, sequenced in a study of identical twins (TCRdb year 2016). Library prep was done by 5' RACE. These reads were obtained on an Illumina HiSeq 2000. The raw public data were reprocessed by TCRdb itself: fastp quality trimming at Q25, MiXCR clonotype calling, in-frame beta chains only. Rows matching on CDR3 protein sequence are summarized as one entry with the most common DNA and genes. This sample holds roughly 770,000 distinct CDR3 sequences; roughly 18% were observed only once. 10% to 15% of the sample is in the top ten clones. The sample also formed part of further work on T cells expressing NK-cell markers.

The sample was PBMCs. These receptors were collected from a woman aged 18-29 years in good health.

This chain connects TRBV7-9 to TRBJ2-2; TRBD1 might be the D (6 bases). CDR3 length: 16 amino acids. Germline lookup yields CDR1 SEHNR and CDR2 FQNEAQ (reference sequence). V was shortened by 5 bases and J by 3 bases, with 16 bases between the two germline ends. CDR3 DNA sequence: TGTGCCAGCAGCCGAGGGGGTTCAGCTTACACCGGGGAGCTGTTTTTT. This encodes CASSRGGSAYTGELFF. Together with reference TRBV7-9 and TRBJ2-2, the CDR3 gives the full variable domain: DTGVSQNPRHKITKRGQNVTFRCDPISEHNRLYWYRQTLGQGPEFLTYFQNEAQLEKSRLLSDRFSAERPKGSFSTLEIQRTEQGDSAMYLCASSRGGSAYTGELFFGEGSRLTVL.

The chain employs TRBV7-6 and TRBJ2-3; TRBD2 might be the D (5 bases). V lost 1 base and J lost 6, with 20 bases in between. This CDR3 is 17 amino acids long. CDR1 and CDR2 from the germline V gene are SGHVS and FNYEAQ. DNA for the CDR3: TGTGCCAGCAGCTTAGTGAGCGGATCCTCCAAGAGGGATACGCAGTATTTT. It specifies CASSLVSGSSKRDTQYF.

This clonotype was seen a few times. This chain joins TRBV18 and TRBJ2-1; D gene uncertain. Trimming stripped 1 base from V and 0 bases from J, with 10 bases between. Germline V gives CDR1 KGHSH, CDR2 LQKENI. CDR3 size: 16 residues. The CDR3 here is CASSPLTASSYNEQFF. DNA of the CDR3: TGTGCCAGCTCACCACTTACAGCCAGCTCCTACAATGAGCAGTTCTTC. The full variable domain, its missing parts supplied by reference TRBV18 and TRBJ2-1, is NAGVMQNPRHLVRRRGQEARLRCSPMKGHSHVYWYRQLPEEGLKFMVYLQKENIIDESGMPKERFSAEFPKEGPSILRIQQVVRGDSAAYFCASSPLTASSYNEQFFGPGTRLTVL.

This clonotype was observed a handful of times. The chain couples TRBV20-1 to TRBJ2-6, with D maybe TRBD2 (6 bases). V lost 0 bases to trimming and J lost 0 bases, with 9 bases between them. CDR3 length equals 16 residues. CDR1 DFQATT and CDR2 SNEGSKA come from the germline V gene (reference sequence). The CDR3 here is CSARDRRGSGANVLTF. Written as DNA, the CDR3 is TGCAGTGCTAGAGATAGGAGGGGCTCTGGGGCCAACGTCCTGACTTTC.

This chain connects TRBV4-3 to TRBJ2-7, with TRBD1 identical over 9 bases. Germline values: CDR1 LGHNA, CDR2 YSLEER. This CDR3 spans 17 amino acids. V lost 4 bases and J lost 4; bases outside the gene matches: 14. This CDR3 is CASSPGQGKSFRYEQYF. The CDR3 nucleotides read TGCGCCAGCAGCCCGGGACAGGGAAAAAGCTTTAGGTACGAGCAGTACTTC.

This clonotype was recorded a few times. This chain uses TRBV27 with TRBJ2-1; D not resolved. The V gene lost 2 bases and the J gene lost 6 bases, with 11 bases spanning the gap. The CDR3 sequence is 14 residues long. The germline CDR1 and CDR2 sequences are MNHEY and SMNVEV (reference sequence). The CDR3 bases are TGTGCCAGCAGTTTACCCCCGGCTGTCAATGAGCAGTTCTTC. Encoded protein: CASSLPPAVNEQFF.

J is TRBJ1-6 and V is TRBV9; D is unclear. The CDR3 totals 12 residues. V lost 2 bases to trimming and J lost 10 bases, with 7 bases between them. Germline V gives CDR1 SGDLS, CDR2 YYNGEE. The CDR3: CASSVWGSPLHF. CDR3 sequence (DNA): TGTGCCAGCAGCGTCTGGGGATCACCCCTCCACTTT.

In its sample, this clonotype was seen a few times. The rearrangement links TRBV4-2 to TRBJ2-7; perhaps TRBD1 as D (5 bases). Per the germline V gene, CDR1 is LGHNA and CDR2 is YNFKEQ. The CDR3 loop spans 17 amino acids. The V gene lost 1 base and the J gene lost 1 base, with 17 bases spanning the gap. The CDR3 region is CASSQGLGAAESYEQYF. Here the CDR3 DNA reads TGTGCCAGCAGCCAAGGCTTAGGGGCCGCCGAGTCCTACGAGCAGTACTTC.

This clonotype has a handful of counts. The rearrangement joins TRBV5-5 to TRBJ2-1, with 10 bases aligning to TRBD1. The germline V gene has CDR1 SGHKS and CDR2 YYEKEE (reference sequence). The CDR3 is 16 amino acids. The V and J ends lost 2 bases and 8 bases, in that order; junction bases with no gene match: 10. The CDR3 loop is CASSLNRDRGIDEQFF. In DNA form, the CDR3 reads TGTGCCAGCAGCTTAAACCGGGACAGGGGTATCGATGAGCAGTTCTTC.

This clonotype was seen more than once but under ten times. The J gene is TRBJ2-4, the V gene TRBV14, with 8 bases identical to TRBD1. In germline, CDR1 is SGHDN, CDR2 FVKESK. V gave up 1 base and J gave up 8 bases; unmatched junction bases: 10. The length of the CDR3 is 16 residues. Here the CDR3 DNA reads TGTGCCAGCAGCCAAGTTGGCAGGGGGCTGACGGACATTCAGTACTTC. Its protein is CASSQVGRGLTDIQYF.

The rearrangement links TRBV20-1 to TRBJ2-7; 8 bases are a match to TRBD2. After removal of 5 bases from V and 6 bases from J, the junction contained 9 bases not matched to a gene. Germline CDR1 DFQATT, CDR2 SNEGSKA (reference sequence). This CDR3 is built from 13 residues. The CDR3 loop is CSASPLSGAEQYF. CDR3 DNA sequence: TGCAGTGCTTCACCCCTTAGCGGGGCCGAGCAGTACTTC.

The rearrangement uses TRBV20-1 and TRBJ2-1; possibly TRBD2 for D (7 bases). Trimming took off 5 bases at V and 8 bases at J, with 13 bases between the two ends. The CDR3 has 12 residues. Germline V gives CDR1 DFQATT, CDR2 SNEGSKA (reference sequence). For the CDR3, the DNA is TGCAGTGCTGGGGTGGGGGGGCATGAGCAGTTCTTC. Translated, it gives CSAGVGGHEQFF.

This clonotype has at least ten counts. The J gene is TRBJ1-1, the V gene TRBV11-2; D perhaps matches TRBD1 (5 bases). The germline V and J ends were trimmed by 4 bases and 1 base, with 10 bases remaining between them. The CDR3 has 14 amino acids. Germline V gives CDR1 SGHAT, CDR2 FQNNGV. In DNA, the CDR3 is TGTGCCAGCAGCTGGGGCCCAGGGAACACTGAAGCTTTCTTT. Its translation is CASSWGPGNTEAFF.

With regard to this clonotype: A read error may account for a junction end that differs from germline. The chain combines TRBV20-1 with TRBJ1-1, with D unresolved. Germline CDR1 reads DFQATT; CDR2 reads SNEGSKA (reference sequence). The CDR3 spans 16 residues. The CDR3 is CCARDFLRRQDTEAFF. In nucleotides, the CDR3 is TGCTGTGCTAGAGACTTTTTACGGAGACAAGACACTGAAGCTTTCTTT.

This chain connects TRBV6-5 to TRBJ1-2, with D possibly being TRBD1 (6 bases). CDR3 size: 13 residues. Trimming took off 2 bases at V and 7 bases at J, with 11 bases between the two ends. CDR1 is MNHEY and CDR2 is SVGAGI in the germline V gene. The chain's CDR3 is CASSYRRGGGYTF. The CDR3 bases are TGTGCCAGCAGTTACCGGAGAGGGGGTGGCTACACCTTC.

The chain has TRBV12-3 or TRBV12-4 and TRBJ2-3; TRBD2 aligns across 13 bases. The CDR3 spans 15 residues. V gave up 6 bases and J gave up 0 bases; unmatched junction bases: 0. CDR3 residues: CASRGLAGSTDTQYF. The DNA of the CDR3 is TGTGCCAGCAGGGGACTAGCGGGGAGCACAGATACGCAGTATTTT.

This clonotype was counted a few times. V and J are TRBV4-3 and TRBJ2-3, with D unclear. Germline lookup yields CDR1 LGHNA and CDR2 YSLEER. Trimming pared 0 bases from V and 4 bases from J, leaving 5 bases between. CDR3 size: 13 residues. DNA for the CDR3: TGCGCCAGCAGCCAAGATGGGGCAGATACGCAGTATTTT. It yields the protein CASSQDGADTQYF.

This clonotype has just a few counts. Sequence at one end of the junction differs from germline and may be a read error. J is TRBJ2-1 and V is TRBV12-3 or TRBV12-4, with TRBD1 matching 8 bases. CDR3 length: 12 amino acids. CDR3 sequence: CASGELTGAPLF. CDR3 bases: TGTGCCAGCGGTGAATTGACAGGGGCGCCACTCTTC.

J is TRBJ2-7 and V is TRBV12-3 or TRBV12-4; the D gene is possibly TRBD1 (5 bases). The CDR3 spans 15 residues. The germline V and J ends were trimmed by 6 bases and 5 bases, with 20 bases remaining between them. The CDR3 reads CASRLRQNPVDEQYF. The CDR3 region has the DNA TGTGCCAGCAGACTCAGACAGAATCCGGTGGACGAGCAGTACTTC.

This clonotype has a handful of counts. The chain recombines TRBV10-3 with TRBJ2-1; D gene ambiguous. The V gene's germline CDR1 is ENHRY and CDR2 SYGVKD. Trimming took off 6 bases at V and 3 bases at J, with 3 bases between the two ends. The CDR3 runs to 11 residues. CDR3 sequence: CAIRNYNEQFF. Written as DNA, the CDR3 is TGTGCCATCAGGAACTACAATGAGCAGTTCTTC.

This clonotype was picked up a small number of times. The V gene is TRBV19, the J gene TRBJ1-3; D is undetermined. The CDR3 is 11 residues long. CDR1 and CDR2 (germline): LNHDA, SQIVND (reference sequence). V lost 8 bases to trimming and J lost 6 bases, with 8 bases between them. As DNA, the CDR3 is TGTGCCAGTGGCGGGGTAAACACCATATATTTT. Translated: CASGGVNTIYF. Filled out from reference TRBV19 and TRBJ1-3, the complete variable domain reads DGGITQSPKYLFRKEGQNVTLSCEQNLNHDAMYWYRQDPGQGLRLIYYSQIVNDFQKGDIAEGYSVSREKKESFPLTVTSAQKNPTAFYLCASGGVNTIYFGEGSWLTVV.

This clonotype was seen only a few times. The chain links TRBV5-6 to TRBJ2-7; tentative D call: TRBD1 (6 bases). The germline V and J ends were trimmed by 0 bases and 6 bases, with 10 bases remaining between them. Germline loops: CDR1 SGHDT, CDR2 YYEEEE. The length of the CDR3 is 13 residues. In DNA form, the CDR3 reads TGTGCCAGCAGCTTGGAAAGGGGGAGCGAGCAGTACTTC. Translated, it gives CASSLERGSEQYF.

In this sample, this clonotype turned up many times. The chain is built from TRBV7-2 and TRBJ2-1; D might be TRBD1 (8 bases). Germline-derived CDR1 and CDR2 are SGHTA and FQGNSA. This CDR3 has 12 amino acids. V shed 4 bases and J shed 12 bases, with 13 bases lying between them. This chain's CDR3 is CASSSNRGGQFF. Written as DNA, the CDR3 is TGTGCCAGCAGCTCGAACAGGGGGGGGCAGTTCTTC. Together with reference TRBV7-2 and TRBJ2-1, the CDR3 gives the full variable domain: GAGVSQSPSNKVTEKGKDVELRCDPISGHTALYWYRQSLGQGLEFLIYFQGNSAPDKSGLPSDRFSAERTGGSVSTLTIQRTQQEDSAVYLCASSSNRGGQFFGPGTRLTVL.

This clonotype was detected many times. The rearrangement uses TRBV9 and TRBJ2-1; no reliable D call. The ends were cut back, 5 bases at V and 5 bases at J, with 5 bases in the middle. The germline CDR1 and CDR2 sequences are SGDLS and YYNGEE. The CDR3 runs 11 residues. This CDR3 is CASSANNEQFF. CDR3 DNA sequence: TGTGCCAGCAGTGCCAACAATGAGCAGTTCTTC.

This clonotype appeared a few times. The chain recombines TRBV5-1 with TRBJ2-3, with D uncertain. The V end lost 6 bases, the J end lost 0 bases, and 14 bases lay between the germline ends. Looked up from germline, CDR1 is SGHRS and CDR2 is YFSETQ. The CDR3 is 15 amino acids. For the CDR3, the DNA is TGCGCCAGCACCCCCGCTAGATCTAGCACAGATACGCAGTATTTT. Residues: CASTPARSSTDTQYF. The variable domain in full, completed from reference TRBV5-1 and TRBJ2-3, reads KAGVTQTPRYLIKTRGQQVTLSCSPISGHRSVSWYQQTPGQGLQFLFEYFSETQRNKGNFPGRFSGRQFSNSRSEMNVSTLELGDSALYLCASTPARSSTDTQYFGPGTRLTVL.

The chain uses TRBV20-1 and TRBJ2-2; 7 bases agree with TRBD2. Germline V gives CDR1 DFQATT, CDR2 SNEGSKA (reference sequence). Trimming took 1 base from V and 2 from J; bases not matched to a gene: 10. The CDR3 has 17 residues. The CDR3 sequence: CSARGVLGGRNTGELFF. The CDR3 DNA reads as TGCAGTGCTAGAGGAGTTCTGGGCGGGAGAAACACCGGGGAGCTGTTTTTT.

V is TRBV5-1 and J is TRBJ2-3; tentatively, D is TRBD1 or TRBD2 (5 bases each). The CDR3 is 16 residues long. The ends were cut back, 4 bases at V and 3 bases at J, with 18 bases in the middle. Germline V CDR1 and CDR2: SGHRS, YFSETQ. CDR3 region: CASSTAGWGRTDTQYF. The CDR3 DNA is TGCGCCAGCAGCACGGCAGGGTGGGGACGAACAGATACGCAGTATTTT. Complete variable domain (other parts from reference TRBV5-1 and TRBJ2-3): KAGVTQTPRYLIKTRGQQVTLSCSPISGHRSVSWYQQTPGQGLQFLFEYFSETQRNKGNFPGRFSGRQFSNSRSEMNVSTLELGDSALYLCASSTAGWGRTDTQYFGPGTRLTVL.

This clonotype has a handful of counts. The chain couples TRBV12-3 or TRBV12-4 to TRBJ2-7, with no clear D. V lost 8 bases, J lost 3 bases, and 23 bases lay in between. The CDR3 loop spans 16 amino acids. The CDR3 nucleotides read TGTGCCAGCCTTGTAGTCCCCAACAGCCGAGACTACGAGCAGTACTTC. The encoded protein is CASLVVPNSRDYEQYF.

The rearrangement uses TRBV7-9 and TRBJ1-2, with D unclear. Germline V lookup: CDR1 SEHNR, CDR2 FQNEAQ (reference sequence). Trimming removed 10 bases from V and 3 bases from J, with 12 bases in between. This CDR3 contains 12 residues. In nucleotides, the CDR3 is TGTGCCACTTCCCCCGCCCACTATGGCTACACCTTC. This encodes CATSPAHYGYTF.

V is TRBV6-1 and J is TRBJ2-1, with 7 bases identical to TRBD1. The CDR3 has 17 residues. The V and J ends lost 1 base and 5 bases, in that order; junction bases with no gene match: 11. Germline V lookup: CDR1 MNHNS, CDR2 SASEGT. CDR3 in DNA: TGTGCCAGCAGTGAAGGAGGTCGGGGACAGACTCACAATGAGCAGTTCTTC. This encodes CASSEGGRGQTHNEQFF.

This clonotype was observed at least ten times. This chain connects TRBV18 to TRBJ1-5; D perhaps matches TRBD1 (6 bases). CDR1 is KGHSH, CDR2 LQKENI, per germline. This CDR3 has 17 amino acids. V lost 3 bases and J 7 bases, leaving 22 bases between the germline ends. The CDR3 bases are TGTGCCAGCTCACCTGGGGGGCTCGTACATCAGGGCCAGCCCCAGCATTTT. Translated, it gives CASSPGGLVHQGQPQHF.

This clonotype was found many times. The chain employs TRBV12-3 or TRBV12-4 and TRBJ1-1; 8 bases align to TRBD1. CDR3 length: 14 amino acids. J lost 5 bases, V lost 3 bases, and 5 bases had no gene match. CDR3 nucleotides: TGTGCCAGCAGTTTCTACAGGGGGAGGACTGAAGCTTTCTTT. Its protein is CASSFYRGRTEAFF.